The T cell receptor (beta chain) described here comes from a study of Ad26.COV2.S vaccination and SARS-CoV-2 variants. Treatment reported: roughly 18 received Ad26.COV2.S at low or high dose, single or two shots; five or six received placebo; per-sample allocation not given. All samples were drawn on day 63, counting from the first vaccine or placebo injection. What was given as vaccine was an Ad26 vector encoding Wuhan-strain SARS-CoV-2 spike. Sequencing used immunoSEQ multiplex PCR; TCRdb keeps in-frame clones, though not all of them. This sample has about 680,000 clones, with 89% found just once. The CDR3 covers 14 residues. CDR1 and CDR2 from the germline V gene are SGDLS and YYNGEE. V lost 3 bases, J lost 8 bases, and 17 bases lay in between.

This rearrangement joins TRBV9 to TRBJ1-1; D is possibly TRBD1 (6 bases). The receptor comes from a person aged 18 to 65 who received the Ad26.COV2.S COVID-19 vaccine or a placebo. The sequences come from peripheral blood, collected in a trial of Ad26.COV2.S vaccine versus placebo. The CDR3 region is CASSAVQGLPEAFF. CDR3 coding DNA: TGTGCCAGCAGCGCCGTACAGGGTCTTCCCGAAGCTTTCTTT.